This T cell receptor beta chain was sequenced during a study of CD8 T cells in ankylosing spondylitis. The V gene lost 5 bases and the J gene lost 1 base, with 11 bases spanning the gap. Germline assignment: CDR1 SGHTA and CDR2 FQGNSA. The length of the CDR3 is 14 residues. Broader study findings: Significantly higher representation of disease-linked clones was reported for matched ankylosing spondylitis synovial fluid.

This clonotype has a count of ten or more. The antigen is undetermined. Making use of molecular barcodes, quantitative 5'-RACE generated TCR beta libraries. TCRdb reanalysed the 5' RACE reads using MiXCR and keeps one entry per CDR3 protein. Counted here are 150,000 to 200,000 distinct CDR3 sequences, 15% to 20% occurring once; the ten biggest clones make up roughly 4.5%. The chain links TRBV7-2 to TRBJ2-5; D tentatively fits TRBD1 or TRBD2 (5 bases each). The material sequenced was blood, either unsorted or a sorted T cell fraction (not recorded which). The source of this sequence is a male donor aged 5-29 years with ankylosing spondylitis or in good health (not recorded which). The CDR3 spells CASSPGPIQETQYF. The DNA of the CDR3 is TGTGCCAGCAGCCCGGGACCGATCCAAGAGACCCAGTACTTC.